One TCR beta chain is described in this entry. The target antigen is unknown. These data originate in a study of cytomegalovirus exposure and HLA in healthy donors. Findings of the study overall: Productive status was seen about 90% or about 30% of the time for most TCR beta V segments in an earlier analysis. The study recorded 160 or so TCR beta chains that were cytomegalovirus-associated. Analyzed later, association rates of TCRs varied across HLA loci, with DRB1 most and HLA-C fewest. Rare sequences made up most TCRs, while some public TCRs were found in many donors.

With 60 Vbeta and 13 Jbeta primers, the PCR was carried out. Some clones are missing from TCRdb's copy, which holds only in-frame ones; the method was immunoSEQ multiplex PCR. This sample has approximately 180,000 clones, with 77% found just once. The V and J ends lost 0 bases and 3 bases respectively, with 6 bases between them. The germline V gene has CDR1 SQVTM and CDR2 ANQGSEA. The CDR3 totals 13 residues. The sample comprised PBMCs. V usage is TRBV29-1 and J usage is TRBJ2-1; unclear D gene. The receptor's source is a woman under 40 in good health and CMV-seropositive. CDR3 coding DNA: TGCAGCGTTGAAGATCGGAGCTACAATGAGCAGTTCTTC. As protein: CSVEDRSYNEQFF.